The sequence of this T cell receptor (beta chain) was determined in a study of blood T cell repertoires in COVID-19. As for the study in general: COVID-19 samples collected from the United States, Italy and Spain covered acute and convalescent phases.

Clones were read by immunoSEQ multiplex PCR, and TCRdb kept only the in-frame ones, dropping some. The sample records approximately 75,000 clones, more than 80% being singletons. This clone was seen once. In germline, CDR1 is LNHDA, CDR2 SQIVND (reference sequence). The V segment lost 9 bases and the J segment 4 bases; nucleotides outside the gene matches: 9. This CDR3 region has 15 residues. This clonotype was sampled from an older man with acute or convalescent COVID-19. This sequence joins TRBV19 and TRBJ2-1; 10 nucleotides line up with TRBD2. The material sequenced was peripheral blood. The CDR3 DNA reads as TGTGCCAGCAAGCTAGCGGGAGTTCAGTACAATGAGCAGTTCTTC. Its protein is CASKLAGVQYNEQFF.